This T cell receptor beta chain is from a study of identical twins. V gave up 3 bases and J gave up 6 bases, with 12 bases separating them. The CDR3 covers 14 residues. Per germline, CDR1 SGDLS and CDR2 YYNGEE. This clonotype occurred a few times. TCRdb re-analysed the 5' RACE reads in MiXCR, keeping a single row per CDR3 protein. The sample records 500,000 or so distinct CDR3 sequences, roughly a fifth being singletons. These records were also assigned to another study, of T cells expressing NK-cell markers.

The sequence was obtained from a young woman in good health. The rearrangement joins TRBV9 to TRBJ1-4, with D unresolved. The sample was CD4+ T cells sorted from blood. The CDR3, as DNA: TGTGCCAGCAGCGGGGGTCCTGGGGATGAAAAACTGTTTTTT. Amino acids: CASSGGPGDEKLFF.